The 20 T cell receptor beta chains presented below share a single source sample, sequenced in a study of T-cell memory formation after mild COVID-19. TCRdb re-called the 5' RACE reads through MiXCR, storing one row per CDR3 protein. The sample includes 450,000 or so distinct CDR3 sequences, 20% to 30% of them seen just once. Sequencing was done on a sample of PBMCs or a T cell subset sorted from them (not recorded which). The receptors stem from an adult woman who had mild COVID-19 (a few samples of this study predate the infection). Cell type and time point are not known.

On this clonotype itself: A much larger clone is a single base away; this may be a read error. The chain links TRBV12-3 or TRBV12-4 to TRBJ2-2; D is unresolved. CDR3 length equals 15 residues. Written as DNA, the CDR3 is TGTGTCAGCAGTTTAAGCGTGGGGAACACCGGGGAGCTGTTTTTT. Protein sequence: CVSSLSVGNTGELFF.

This clonotype was seen a few times. This rearrangement joins TRBV18 to TRBJ2-2, with D maybe TRBD2 (5 bases). CDR3 length: 13 amino acids. V lost 3 bases and J lost 6, with 8 bases in between. The germline V gene has CDR1 KGHSH and CDR2 LQKENI. In DNA, the CDR3 is TGTGCCAGCTCACCTGGACTGGCCGGGGAGCTGTTTTTT. Protein sequence: CASSPGLAGELFF.

This clonotype came up a few times. The chain has TRBV29-1 and TRBJ1-1; 8 nucleotides line up with TRBD1. The CDR3 consists of 13 residues. V trimming: 4 bases; J trimming: 6 bases; junction bases outside the gene matches: 7. Germline V gene sequence: CDR1 SQVTM, CDR2 ANQGSEA. The CDR3, as DNA: TGCAGCGTTGCAAAACAGGGGGAACCTGAAGCTTTCTTT. Translated, it gives CSVAKQGEPEAFF.

The V gene is TRBV7-2, the J gene TRBJ1-2; D not resolved. The V gene's germline CDR1 is SGHTA and CDR2 FQGNSA. V was cut by 2 bases and J by 8 bases, with 6 bases left in between. CDR3 length equals 11 residues. The CDR3 loop reads CASSLWGGYTF. As DNA, the CDR3 is TGTGCCAGCAGCTTATGGGGAGGCTACACCTTC.

The rearrangement uses TRBV6-2 or TRBV6-3 and TRBJ2-7, with 7 bases lining up with TRBD2. Germline CDR1 reads MNHEY; CDR2 reads SVGEGT. J was trimmed by 5 bases and V by 1 base; bases with no gene match: 8. This CDR3 comprises 15 residues. Here the CDR3 DNA reads TGTGCCAGCAGTTACTTGCAGCGGGATATCGACGAGCAGTACTTC. Residues: CASSYLQRDIDEQYF.

The rearrangement joins TRBV5-1 to TRBJ2-7; 8 positions match TRBD2. Trimming took 1 base from V and 3 from J; bases not matched to a gene: 3. The CDR3 has 14 amino acids. Germline values: CDR1 SGHRS, CDR2 YFSETQ. The CDR3 is CASSLPGGVYEQYF. For the CDR3, the DNA is TGCGCCAGCAGCTTGCCCGGGGGGGTCTACGAGCAGTACTTC.

This clonotype was counted only a few times. The rearrangement joins TRBV7-9 to TRBJ1-2, with TRBD1 matching 7 bases. The CDR3 length is 13 residues. V gave up 4 bases and J gave up 2 bases; unmatched junction bases: 1. The germline V gene encodes CDR1 SEHNR and CDR2 FQNEAQ (reference sequence). The CDR3 DNA reads as TGTGCCAGCAGCTGGGACAGAAACTATGGCTACACCTTC. Protein sequence: CASSWDRNYGYTF.

The V and J genes are TRBV18 and TRBJ1-1; D is uncertain. With 3 bases removed from V and 1 base from J, the gap between germline ends came to 9 bases. The CDR3 has 14 residues. In germline, CDR1 is KGHSH, CDR2 LQKENI. This chain's CDR3 is CASSPSETNTEAFF. CDR3 nucleotides: TGTGCCAGCTCACCTTCGGAAACGAACACTGAAGCTTTCTTT.

There are many counts of this clonotype. The genes are TRBV7-9 and TRBJ2-5; D possibly corresponds to TRBD1 (7 bases). Trimming removed 2 bases from V and 2 bases from J, with 12 bases in between. CDR1 is SEHNR, CDR2 FQNEAQ, per germline (reference sequence). The CDR3 covers 15 residues. Written as DNA, the CDR3 is TGTGCCAGCAGCTTACCGCAGGGGGGACAAGAGACCCAGTACTTC. It codes for CASSLPQGGQETQYF.

The chain is built from TRBV20-1 and TRBJ2-7; D may be TRBD1 or TRBD2 (5 bases each). Trimming took 6 bases from V and 1 from J, leaving 28 bases between them. Germline-derived CDR1 and CDR2 are DFQATT and SNEGSKA (reference sequence). This CDR3 comprises 18 residues. The CDR3 region has the DNA TGCAGTGCCCAAAGGGACCGTAAGGTCTCTGGATTGTCCTACGAGCAGTACTTC. This sequence encodes CSAQRDRKVSGLSYEQYF.

This clonotype was counted ten times or more. The chain recombines TRBV5-1 with TRBJ2-1; possibly TRBD1 or TRBD2 for D (5 bases each). V was clipped by 0 bases and J by 11 bases, with 18 bases between them. Germline V CDR1 and CDR2: SGHRS, YFSETQ. The CDR3 has 15 amino acids. The CDR3 protein is CASSLGVGRDPKQFF. The CDR3 coding sequence is TGCGCCAGCAGCTTGGGGGTGGGACGGGACCCCAAGCAGTTCTTC.

This clonotype appeared a few times. V and J are TRBV27 and TRBJ2-5; D may be TRBD2 (7 bases). Deletions cut 7 bases from V and 5 bases from J, with 17 bases between. Germline CDR1 and CDR2: MNHEY and SMNVEV (reference sequence). The CDR3 consists of 14 residues. The CDR3 sequence: CASMGRGRGETQYF. Here the CDR3 DNA reads TGTGCCAGCATGGGGAGGGGAAGGGGGGAGACCCAGTACTTC.

The V and J genes are TRBV4-3 and TRBJ1-1, with D possibly TRBD1 on 5 matching bases. V was shortened by 1 base and J by 5 bases, with 17 bases between the two germline ends. Germline-derived CDR1 and CDR2 are LGHNA and YSLEER. The CDR3 contains 16 residues. CDR3 DNA: TGCGCCAGCAGCCAAGCAGGGCCGCCCCGGGCGACTGAAGCTTTCTTT. Protein sequence: CASSQAGPPRATEAFF.

The rearrangement joins TRBV5-4 to TRBJ2-1; D unclear. Germline CDR1 is SGHNT and CDR2 is YYREEE (reference sequence). Trimming took 0 bases from V and 10 from J, leaving 11 bases between them. CDR3 length: 13 residues. The chain's CDR3 is CASSLAGSREQFF. The CDR3 DNA is TGTGCCAGCAGCTTGGCGGGTAGCCGGGAGCAGTTCTTC.

The V call is TRBV7-8, the J call TRBJ2-1, with 10 bases lining up with TRBD2. Germline assignment: CDR1 SGHVS and CDR2 FQNEAQ. The CDR3 covers 15 residues. Trimming at V came to 0 bases and at J to 8 bases, leaving 4 bases not matched to a gene. The CDR3 DNA reads as TGTGCCAGCAGCTTAGCGTCTAGCGGGAGTTATGAGCAGTTCTTC. Protein sequence: CASSLASSGSYEQFF.

The sample holds many counts of this clonotype. J is TRBJ2-5 and V is TRBV7-9; 9 nucleotides agree with TRBD2. Germline CDR1 reads SEHNR; CDR2 reads FQNEAQ (reference sequence). V lost 2 bases and J lost 5; bases outside the gene matches: 6. The CDR3 covers 15 residues. The CDR3 DNA reads as TGTGCCAGCAGCTTATGGCTAGCGGGGACGGAGACCCAGTACTTC. This translates into CASSLWLAGTETQYF.

The rearrangement uses TRBV12-3 or TRBV12-4 and TRBJ2-4; the D gene could be TRBD1 or TRBD2 (6 bases each). Deletions cut 3 bases from V and 0 bases from J, with 12 bases between. CDR3 length: 16 residues. In DNA form, the CDR3 reads TGTGCCAGCAGTTTCCCCGCGGGACAAGCCAAAAACATTCAGTACTTC. This sequence encodes CASSFPAGQAKNIQYF.

This clonotype was detected only a few times. V gene TRBV27 combines with J gene TRBJ2-7; D gene unclear. The CDR3 covers 13 residues. Germline CDR1 and CDR2: MNHEY and SMNVEV (reference sequence). The ends were cut back, 3 bases at V and 2 bases at J, with 8 bases in the middle. CDR3 residues: CASSFGSTYEQYF. The CDR3 nucleotides are TGTGCCAGCAGTTTCGGCTCGACCTACGAGCAGTACTTC.

This sequence joins TRBV15 and TRBJ1-6; 9 bases fit TRBD1. Germline CDR1 is LNHNV and CDR2 is YYDKDF (reference sequence). Trimming cost V 5 bases and J 7 bases; bases outside gene matches: 6. This CDR3 has 15 residues. CDR3 coding DNA: TGTGCCACCAGCGTACGACAGGGGGGGAATTCACCCCTCCACTTT. This encodes CATSVRQGGNSPLHF.

This clonotype was seen only a few times. The rearrangement links TRBV29-1 to TRBJ1-1; no clear D gene. CDR3 length: 12 amino acids. V gave up 3 bases and J gave up 4 bases, with 9 bases separating them. Germline lookup yields CDR1 SQVTM and CDR2 ANQGSEA. CDR3 in DNA: TGCAGCGTTGAGGGTTGGAGCACTGAAGCTTTCTTT. It codes for CSVEGWSTEAFF.